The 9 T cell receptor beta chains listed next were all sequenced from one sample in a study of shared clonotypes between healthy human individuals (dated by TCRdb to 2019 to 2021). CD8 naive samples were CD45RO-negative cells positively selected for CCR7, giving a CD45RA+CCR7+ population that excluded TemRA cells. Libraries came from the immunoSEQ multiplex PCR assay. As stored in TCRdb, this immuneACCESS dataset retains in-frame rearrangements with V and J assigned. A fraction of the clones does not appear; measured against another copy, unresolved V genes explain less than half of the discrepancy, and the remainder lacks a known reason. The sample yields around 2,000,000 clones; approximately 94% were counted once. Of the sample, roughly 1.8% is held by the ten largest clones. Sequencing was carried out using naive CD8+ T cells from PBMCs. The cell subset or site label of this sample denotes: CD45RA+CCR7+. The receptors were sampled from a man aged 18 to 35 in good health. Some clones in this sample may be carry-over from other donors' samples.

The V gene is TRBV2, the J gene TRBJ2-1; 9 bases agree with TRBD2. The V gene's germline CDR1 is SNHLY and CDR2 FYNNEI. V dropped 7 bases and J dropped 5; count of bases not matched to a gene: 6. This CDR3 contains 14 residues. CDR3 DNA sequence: TGTGCCAGCACCGGACTAGCGAATAACAATGAGCAGTTCTTC. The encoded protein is CASTGLANNNEQFF.

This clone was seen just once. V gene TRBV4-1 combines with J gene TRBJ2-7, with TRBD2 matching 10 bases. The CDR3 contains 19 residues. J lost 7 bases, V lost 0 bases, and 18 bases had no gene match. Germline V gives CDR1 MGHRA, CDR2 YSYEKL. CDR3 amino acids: CASSQDPSGSLGVLREQYF. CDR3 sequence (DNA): TGCGCCAGCAGCCAAGATCCTAGCGGGAGTTTAGGGGTTCTCCGTGAGCAGTACTTC.

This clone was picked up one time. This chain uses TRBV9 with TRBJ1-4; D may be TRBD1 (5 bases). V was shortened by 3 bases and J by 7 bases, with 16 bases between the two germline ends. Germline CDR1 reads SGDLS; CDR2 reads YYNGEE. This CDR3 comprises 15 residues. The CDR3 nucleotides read TGTGCCAGCAGCGGAACCGGGACCTTGAGTGAAAAACTGTTTTTT. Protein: CASSGTGTLSEKLFF.

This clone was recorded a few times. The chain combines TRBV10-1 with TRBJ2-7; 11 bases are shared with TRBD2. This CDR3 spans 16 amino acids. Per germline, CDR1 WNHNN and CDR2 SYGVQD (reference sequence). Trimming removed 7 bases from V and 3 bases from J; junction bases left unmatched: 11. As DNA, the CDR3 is TGCGCCAGCACACTACCGGGGACTAGCGGATACTACGAGCAGTACTTC. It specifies CASTLPGTSGYYEQYF.

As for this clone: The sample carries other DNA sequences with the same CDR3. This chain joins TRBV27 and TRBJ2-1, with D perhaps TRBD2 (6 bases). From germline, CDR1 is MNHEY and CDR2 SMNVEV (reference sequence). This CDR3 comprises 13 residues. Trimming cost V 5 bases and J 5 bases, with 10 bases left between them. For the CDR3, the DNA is TGTGCCAGCAGTCTCGGGAGCCACAATGAGCAGTTCTTC. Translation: CASSLGSHNEQFF.

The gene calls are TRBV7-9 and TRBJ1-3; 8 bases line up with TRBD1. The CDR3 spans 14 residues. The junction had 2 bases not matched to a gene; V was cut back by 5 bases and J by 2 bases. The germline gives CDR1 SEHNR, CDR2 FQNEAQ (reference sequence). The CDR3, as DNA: TGTGCCAGCAGCCGGACAGGGCCTGGAAACACCATATATTTT. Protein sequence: CASSRTGPGNTIYF.

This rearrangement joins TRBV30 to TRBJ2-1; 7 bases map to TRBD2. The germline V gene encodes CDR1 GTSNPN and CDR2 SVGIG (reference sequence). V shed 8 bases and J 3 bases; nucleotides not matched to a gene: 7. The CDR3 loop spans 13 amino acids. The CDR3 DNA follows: TGTGCCCTCCGGTCGGGGGGCTACAATGAGCAGTTCTTC. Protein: CALRSGGYNEQFF.

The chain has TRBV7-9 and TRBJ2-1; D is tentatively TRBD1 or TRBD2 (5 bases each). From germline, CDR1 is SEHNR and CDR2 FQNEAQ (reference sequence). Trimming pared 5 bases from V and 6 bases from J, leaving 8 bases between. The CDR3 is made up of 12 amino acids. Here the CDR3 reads CASSGAGNEQFF. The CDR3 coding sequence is TGTGCCAGCAGCGGGGCGGGCAATGAGCAGTTCTTC.

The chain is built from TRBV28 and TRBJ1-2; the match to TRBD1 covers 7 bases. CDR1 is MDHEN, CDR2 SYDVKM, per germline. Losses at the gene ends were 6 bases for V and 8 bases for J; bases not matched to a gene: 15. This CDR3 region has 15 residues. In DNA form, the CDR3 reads TGTGCCAGCAGAACTATCACAGGGGTGTATAAAGGCTACACCTTC. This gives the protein CASRTITGVYKGYTF.